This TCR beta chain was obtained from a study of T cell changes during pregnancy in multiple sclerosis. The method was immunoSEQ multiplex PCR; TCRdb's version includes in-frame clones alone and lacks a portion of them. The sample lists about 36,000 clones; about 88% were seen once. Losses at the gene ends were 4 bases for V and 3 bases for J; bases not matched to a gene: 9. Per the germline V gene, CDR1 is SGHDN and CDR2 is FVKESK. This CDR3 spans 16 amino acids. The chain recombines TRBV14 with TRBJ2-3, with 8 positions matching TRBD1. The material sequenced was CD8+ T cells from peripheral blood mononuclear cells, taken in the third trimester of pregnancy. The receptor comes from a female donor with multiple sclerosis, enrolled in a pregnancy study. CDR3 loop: CASSLDDRGWTDTQYF. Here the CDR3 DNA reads TGTGCCAGCAGCCTAGACGACAGGGGCTGGACAGATACGCAGTATTTT. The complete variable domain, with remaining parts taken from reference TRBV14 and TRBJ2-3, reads EAGVTQFPSHSVIEKGQTVTLRCDPISGHDNLYWYRRVMGKEIKFLLHFVKESKQDESGMPNNRFLAERTGGTYSTLKVQPAELEDSGVYFCASSLDDRGWTDTQYFGPGTRLTVL.